This T cell receptor (beta chain) was retrieved from a study of OX40 agonist ivuxolimab in advanced cancers. Study-wide background: Cancers in dose escalation were hepatocellular, melanoma, renal cell and head and neck.

CDR3 length: 15 amino acids. V gave up 5 bases and J gave up 3 bases, with 18 bases separating them. Germline V gene data show CDR1 as SGHNT and CDR2 as YYREEE (reference sequence). Patients who had autoimmune disease history or got systemic immunosuppression were left out. This clone was seen only a few times. What it binds is not known. Libraries were prepared by immunoSEQ multiplex PCR; TCRdb keeps only in-frame clonotypes and omits some of them. The sample holds approximately 58,000 clones, around 93% seen once. Study-wide findings and caveats: Antigens targeted by the expanded peripheral T cells were not determined. Within 6 weeks, CD4+ and CD8+ blood T cells expanded clonally at 0.1 to 3.0 mg/kg.

The sequence was collected from an adult with an advanced solid tumor such as melanoma, head and neck, liver or kidney cancer. The V gene is TRBV5-4, the J gene TRBJ2-7; no clear D. This sample comprised CD4+ or CD8+ T cells sorted from blood, obtained in a trial of the OX40 agonist ivuxolimab. The CDR3 loop reads CASRTGRSDDYEQYF. CDR3 bases: TGTGCCAGCAGGACCGGACGGAGTGATGACTACGAGCAGTACTTC. Filled out from reference TRBV5-4 and TRBJ2-7, the complete variable domain reads ETGVTQSPTHLIKTRGQQVTLRCSSQSGHNTVSWYQQALGQGPQFIFQYYREEENGRGNFPPRFSGLQFPNYSSELNVNALELDDSALYLCASRTGRSDDYEQYFGPGTRLTVT.